One and the same sample provided the 11 T cell receptor beta chains below, sequenced in a study of blood T cell dynamics during melanoma immunotherapy. Time point specified: pre-treatment baseline. Data came from immunoSEQ multiplex PCR; TCRdb stores just in-frame clones and leaves some out. The table has about 22,000 clones, about nine tenths seen once; the top ten hold over 1%. The specimen comprised blood, sampled from a patient treated with checkpoint blockade. The receptors derive from a human donor with melanoma.

The J gene is TRBJ2-1, the V gene TRBV28; D not resolved. The V end lost 8 bases, the J end lost 0 bases, and 20 bases lay between the germline ends. The CDR3 has 17 residues. CDR1 and CDR2 (germline): MDHEN, SYDVKM. CDR3 in amino acids: CASREYGRPSSYNEQFF. CDR3 DNA sequence: TGTGCCAGCCGTGAATACGGACGGCCTAGCTCCTACAATGAGCAGTTCTTC. The variable domain in full, with the rest retrieved from reference TRBV28 and TRBJ2-1, is DVKVTQSSRYLVKRTGEKVFLECVQDMDHENMFWYRQDPGLGLRLIYFSYDVKMKEKGDIPEGYSVSREKKERFSLILESASTNQTSMYLCASREYGRPSSYNEQFFGPGTRLTVL.

The chain joins TRBV6-6 to TRBJ1-1; tentatively, D is TRBD1 (5 bases). V lost 2 bases to trimming and J lost 7 bases, with 17 bases between them. The CDR3 extends over 15 amino acids. Looked up from germline, CDR1 is MNHNY and CDR2 is SVGAGI (reference sequence). CDR3 sequence reads: CASSYLAGASLEAFF. CDR3 DNA sequence: TGTGCCAGCAGTTACCTCGCCGGGGCCTCACTTGAAGCTTTCTTT.

V and J are TRBV18 and TRBJ2-7; possibly TRBD1 or TRBD2 for D (6 bases each). In germline, CDR1 is KGHSH, CDR2 LQKENI. The ends were cut back, 1 base at V and 1 base at J, with 14 bases in the middle. The CDR3 has 16 amino acids. The CDR3 sequence is CASSPLGGVRSYEQYF. In nucleotides, the CDR3 is TGTGCCAGCTCACCACTCGGGGGCGTAAGATCCTACGAGCAGTACTTC.

The rearrangement joins TRBV7-3 to TRBJ2-2, with 9 bases aligning to TRBD2. Germline CDR1 is SGHTA and CDR2 is FQGTGA. V trimming: 1 base; J trimming: 7 bases; junction bases outside the gene matches: 10. The CDR3 is 17 amino acids. CDR3 coding DNA: TGTGCCAGCAGCTTAAGAGCGGGGGGAAGTTACGGCGGGGAGCTGTTTTTT. It encodes CASSLRAGGSYGGELFF. Looking up the rest from reference TRBV7-3 and TRBJ2-2 gives the full variable domain: GAGVSQTPSNKVTEKGKYVELRCDPISGHTALYWYRQSLGQGPEFLIYFQGTGAADDSGLPNDRFFAVRPEGSVSTLKIQRTERGDSAVYLCASSLRAGGSYGGELFFGEGSRLTVL.

This clone showed up just a few times. The rearrangement joins TRBV7-2 to TRBJ2-7, with D perhaps TRBD1 (5 bases). This CDR3 comprises 14 residues. V was trimmed by 2 bases and J by 3 bases, leaving 11 bases between them. The germline gives CDR1 SGHTA, CDR2 FQGNSA. For the CDR3, the DNA is TGTGCCAGCAGCTTATATGGCAGGGACTACGAGCAGTACTTC. This sequence encodes CASSLYGRDYEQYF.

The rearrangement links TRBV11-2 to TRBJ1-2; D not certain. Trimming left V 3 bases short and J 4 bases short, with 15 bases between. The CDR3 runs 15 residues. CDR1 SGHAT and CDR2 FQNNGV come from the germline V gene. This CDR3 reads CASSFGDLWGYGYTF. In DNA, the CDR3 is TGTGCCAGCAGCTTCGGGGATCTTTGGGGCTATGGCTACACCTTC.

The chain recombines TRBV4-2 with TRBJ2-5; a possible D gene is TRBD1 (5 bases). Trimming stripped 0 bases from V and 1 base from J, with 9 bases between. Germline assignment: CDR1 LGHNA and CDR2 YNFKEQ. The CDR3 totals 15 residues. This CDR3 is CASSQEGATQETQYF. CDR3 sequence (DNA): TGTGCCAGCAGCCAAGAAGGGGCTACCCAAGAGACCCAGTACTTC.

The chain couples TRBV18 to TRBJ2-3; the D is unclear. The V gene's germline CDR1 is KGHSH and CDR2 LQKENI. CDR3 length: 15 amino acids. Trimming took 3 bases from V and 1 from J, leaving 11 bases between them. The chain's CDR3 is CASSPARAGTDTQYF. Written as DNA, the CDR3 is TGTGCCAGCTCACCCGCCCGTGCAGGCACAGATACGCAGTATTTT. The complete variable domain, with remaining parts taken from reference TRBV18 and TRBJ2-3, reads NAGVMQNPRHLVRRRGQEARLRCSPMKGHSHVYWYRQLPEEGLKFMVYLQKENIIDESGMPKERFSAEFPKEGPSILRIQQVVRGDSAAYFCASSPARAGTDTQYFGPGTRLTVL.

This clone came up a few times. The chain employs TRBV5-6 and TRBJ2-1, with 8 bases aligning to TRBD2. This CDR3 contains 13 residues. V lost 4 bases and J lost 5; bases outside the gene matches: 2. Germline V gives CDR1 SGHDT, CDR2 YYEEEE. CDR3 nucleotide sequence: TGTGCCAGCAGCCCGGGACTAGACAATGAGCAGTTCTTC. Translating it yields CASSPGLDNEQFF.

The V gene is TRBV19, the J gene TRBJ2-1; 15 bases match TRBD2. The CDR3 loop spans 17 amino acids. V was pared by 5 bases and J by 6 bases, with 8 bases of the junction left unmatched. CDR1 is LNHDA and CDR2 is SQIVND in the germline V gene (reference sequence). CDR3 coding DNA: TGTGCCAGTAGTTTGGCAGGGGGACTAGCGGGAGGCAATGAGCAGTTCTTC. It is translated as CASSLAGGLAGGNEQFF.

The chain carries TRBV25-1 and TRBJ2-7; possibly TRBD2 for D (6 bases). The V and J ends lost 4 bases and 2 bases respectively, with 15 bases between them. The germline CDR1 and CDR2 sequences are MGHDK and SYGVNS. There are 15 residues in the CDR3. CDR3 residues: CASSGRDPPTYEQYF. DNA for the CDR3: TGTGCCAGCAGTGGGCGGGACCCACCAACCTACGAGCAGTACTTC.